A selection of T cell receptor beta chains follows, all from one sample in a study of blood T cells in healthy people across ages. TCRdb redid the calling of the 5' RACE reads with MiXCR, one entry per CDR3 protein. The table shows hundreds of thousands of distinct CDR3 sequences, with 52% occurring only once. The specimen sequenced was blood. The receptors derive from an elderly woman in good health. CDR3s include the opening cysteine and the closing phenylalanine or tryptophan. Each record gives: clone size, D gene, J gene, V gene, CDR3 protein, CDR3 DNA. The D gene is left open where the match is weak. Part of the rows lack a size; the others show once, few, many or a class for expanded clones.

- - TRBJ2-1 TRBV20-1 CSASPLGGAREAEQFF TGCAGTGCTAGCCCCCTAGGGGGCGCGAGGGAGGCTGAGCAGTTCTTC
- - TRBJ2-6 TRBV6-5 CASSYSFRAGANVLTF TGTGCCAGCAGTTACTCGTTCAGGGCTGGGGCCAACGTCCTGACTTTC
- TRBD2 TRBJ2-3 TRBV3-1 CASNQTHSGRTDTQYF TGTGCCAGCAACCAAACCCATAGCGGGAGGACAGATACGCAGTATTTT
- - TRBJ2-3 TRBV21-1 CARLFPGQGFTDTQYF TGTGCCAGACTCTTTCCGGGACAGGGATTCACAGATACGCAGTATTTT
many - TRBJ2-5 TRBV20-1 CSARPPETQYF TGCAGTGCTAGACCGCCCGAGACCCAGTACTTC
- - TRBJ2-7 TRBV29-1 CSVEADRSYEQYF TGCAGCGTTGAGGCCGACAGATCCTACGAGCAGTACTTC
- TRBD1 TRBJ1-6 TRBV20-1 CSAREFQGETSPLHF TGCAGTGCTAGAGAATTTCAGGGGGAGACTTCACCCCTCCACTTT
- - TRBJ2-3 TRBV10-3 CTISLLASIDTQYF TGTACCATCAGCTTACTAGCCAGCATAGATACGCAGTATTTT
- - TRBJ1-2 TRBV25-1 CASSESGRAYGYTF TGTGCCAGCAGTGAATCCGGCCGGGCCTATGGCTACACCTTC
- TRBD2 TRBJ2-1 TRBV7-8 CASQRGVNNEQFF TGTGCCAGCCAGCGGGGGGTAAACAATGAGCAGTTCTTC
few TRBD2 TRBJ2-1 TRBV7-6 CASSPLAGGGRSFF TGTGCCAGCAGCCCACTAGCGGGAGGCGGGAGGTCGTTCTTC
few - TRBJ1-5 TRBV27 CASSSDPRRGKSNQPQHF TGTGCCAGCAGTTCGGACCCAAGGCGGGGGAAAAGCAATCAGCCCCAGCATTTT
- TRBD1 TRBJ2-3 TRBV2 CASGPGQGIDTQYF TGTGCCAGCGGCCCGGGACAGGGGATTGATACGCAGTATTTT
many TRBD2 TRBJ2-1 TRBV12-3/TRBV12-4 CASSLGLLSSYNEQFF TGTGCCAGCAGTCTGGGACTACTGAGCTCCTACAATGAGCAGTTCTTC
- TRBD1 TRBJ1-2 TRBV12-3/TRBV12-4 CASSRLLGTGSYGYTF TGTGCCAGCAGTCGTCTCCTAGGGACAGGATCTTATGGCTACACCTTC
few - TRBJ2-5 TRBV5-1 CASSSNTGRETQYF TGCGCCAGCAGCTCGAATACAGGGAGGGAGACCCAGTACTTC
many - TRBJ2-1 TRBV5-1 CASRRGTGMDEQFF TGCGCCAGCAGACGTGGAACAGGGATGGATGAGCAGTTCTTC
many - TRBJ2-7 TRBV20-1 CSARHPAYSLYEQYF TGCAGTGCTAGACACCCTGCTTATAGTCTCTACGAGCAGTACTTC
- - TRBJ1-1 TRBV25-1 CASSVGGMTFF TGTGCCAGCAGTGTTGGGGGGATGACTTTCTTT
- TRBD2 TRBJ2-7 TRBV6-6 CANSWGGESYEQYF TGTGCCAACAGTTGGGGGGGGGAATCTTACGAGCAGTACTTC
- - TRBJ2-5 TRBV6-6 CASSWAGTNQETQYF TGTGCCAGCAGTTGGGCGGGGACCAACCAAGAGACCCAGTACTTC
- - TRBJ2-3 TRBV25-1 CASSDWALATDTQYF TGTGCCAGCAGTGATTGGGCATTAGCCACAGATACGCAGTATTTT
- - TRBJ2-7 TRBV5-1 CASSLDAFANEQYF TGCGCCAGCAGCTTGGATGCCTTCGCGAACGAGCAGTACTTC